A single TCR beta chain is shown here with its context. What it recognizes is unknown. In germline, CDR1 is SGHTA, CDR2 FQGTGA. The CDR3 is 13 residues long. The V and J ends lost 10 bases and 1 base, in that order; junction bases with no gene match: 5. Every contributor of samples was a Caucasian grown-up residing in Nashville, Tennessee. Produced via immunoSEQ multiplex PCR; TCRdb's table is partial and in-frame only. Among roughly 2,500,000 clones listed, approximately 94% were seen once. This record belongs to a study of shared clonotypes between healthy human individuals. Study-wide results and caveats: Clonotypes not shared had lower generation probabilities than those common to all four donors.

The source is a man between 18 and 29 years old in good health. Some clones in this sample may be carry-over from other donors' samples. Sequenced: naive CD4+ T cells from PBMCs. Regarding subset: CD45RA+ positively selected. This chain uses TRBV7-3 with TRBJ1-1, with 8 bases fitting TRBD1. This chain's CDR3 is CATADRANTEAFF. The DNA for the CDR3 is TGTGCCACCGCGGACAGGGCGAACACTGAAGCTTTCTTT.